These 17 T cell receptor beta chains were all obtained from the same sample, sequenced in a study of fetal regulatory T cell absence and autoimmunity. Libraries were prepared by immunoSEQ multiplex PCR; TCRdb keeps only in-frame clonotypes and omits some of them. The sample contains some 87,000 clones, 60% to 80% of which appear only once. The material sequenced was pancreas tissue. The receptor set was obtained from a male donor with IPEX syndrome.

This chain links TRBV5-6 with TRBJ1-2; 8 bases line up with TRBD1. The CDR3 is made up of 16 amino acids. Germline lookup yields CDR1 SGHDT and CDR2 YYEEEE. The ends lost 1 base at V and 2 bases at J; junction bases unmatched: 7. In DNA form, the CDR3 reads TGTGCCAGCAGCTTGTTCGACAGGGGAAGGAACTATGGCTACACCTTC. Protein product: CASSLFDRGRNYGYTF.

The rearrangement joins TRBV19 to TRBJ2-7; D gene unclear. The CDR3 consists of 14 residues. Germline lookup yields CDR1 LNHDA and CDR2 SQIVND (reference sequence). Trimming stripped 1 base from V and 5 bases from J, with 12 bases between. In DNA, the CDR3 is TGTGCCAGTAGTATAGGAGAAGGCTTGAACGAGCAGTACTTC. Translating gives CASSIGEGLNEQYF.

This chain joins TRBV20-1 and TRBJ2-1; D unresolved. The V gene's germline CDR1 is DFQATT and CDR2 SNEGSKA (reference sequence). V was trimmed by 3 bases and J by 7 bases, leaving 7 bases between them. CDR3 length: 11 residues. Here the CDR3 reads CSASLRNEQFF. In DNA, the CDR3 is TGCAGTGCTAGCCTTCGGAATGAGCAGTTCTTC.

This clone has just a few counts. The genes are TRBV19 and TRBJ1-2; D perhaps matches TRBD1 (6 bases). Germline CDR1 is LNHDA and CDR2 is SQIVND (reference sequence). With 5 bases removed from V and 2 bases from J, the gap between germline ends came to 12 bases. There are 14 residues in the CDR3. The CDR3 sequence is CASSGLTGNYGYTF. The CDR3 DNA sequence: TGTGCCAGTAGTGGGTTGACAGGAAACTATGGCTACACCTTC.

This clone was counted a few times. This rearrangement joins TRBV7-8 to TRBJ2-2; D is unclear. Germline V gene data show CDR1 as SGHVS and CDR2 as FQNEAQ. V was cut by 5 bases and J by 6 bases, with 10 bases left in between. This CDR3 comprises 13 residues. The CDR3 DNA reads TGTGCCAGCAGCCTCGGACCGGCCGGGGAGCTGTTTTTT. Its translation: CASSLGPAGELFF.

In DNA form, the CDR3 reads TGTGCCAGCAGTGAAGCGCTTCAGGGGGGGTTCGGCTATGGCTACACCTTC. Its protein is CASSEALQGGFGYGYTF. V is TRBV2 and J is TRBJ1-2, with 7 bases matching TRBD1. The CDR3 consists of 17 residues. Germline CDR1 is SNHLY and CDR2 is FYNNEI. The V gene end was trimmed by 0 bases and the J gene end by 4 bases; junction bases not matched to a gene: 11. Drawing the rest from reference TRBV2 and TRBJ1-2, the complete variable domain is EPEVTQTPSHQVTQMGQEVILRCVPISNHLYFYWYRQILGQKVEFLVSFYNNEISEKSEIFDDQFSVERPDGSNFTLKIRSTKLEDSAMYFCASSEALQGGFGYGYTFGSGTRLTVV.

This clone was recorded a few times. The V call is TRBV29-1, the J call TRBJ2-7; D gene uncertain. The CDR3 is 13 amino acids. Trimming pared 4 bases from V and 0 bases from J, leaving 10 bases between. Germline V gene lookup returns CDR1 SQVTM and CDR2 ANQGSEA. The CDR3, as DNA: TGCAGCGTTGCGGGCCCGCACTCCTACGAGCAGTACTTC. Amino acid sequence: CSVAGPHSYEQYF.

This chain connects TRBV6-1 to TRBJ2-5; no clear D gene. The CDR3 runs to 15 residues. CDR1 MNHNS and CDR2 SASEGT come from the germline V gene. The germline V and J ends were trimmed by 7 bases and 1 base, with 16 bases remaining between them. This chain's CDR3 is CASTRASPGQETQYF. In DNA form, the CDR3 reads TGTGCCAGCACCCGAGCCTCCCCCGGCCAAGAGACCCAGTACTTC.

This chain connects TRBV7-2 to TRBJ2-3; D is uncertain. The CDR3 spans 16 residues. Germline assignment: CDR1 SGHTA and CDR2 FQGNSA. The V end lost 5 bases, the J end lost 6 bases, and 21 bases lay between the germline ends. The CDR3 region is CASSPWTLASADTQYF. The CDR3 bases are TGTGCCAGCAGCCCCTGGACCTTAGCCTCCGCCGATACGCAGTATTTT. Full variable domain (rest looked up from reference TRBV7-2 and TRBJ2-3): GAGVSQSPSNKVTEKGKDVELRCDPISGHTALYWYRQSLGQGLEFLIYFQGNSAPDKSGLPSDRFSAERTGGSVSTLTIQRTQQEDSAVYLCASSPWTLASADTQYFGPGTRLTVL.

A single count supports this clone. The chain employs TRBV11-3 and TRBJ2-4; D gene uncertain. CDR3 length equals 16 residues. CDR1 and CDR2 (germline): SGHNT, YENEEA. V gave up 5 bases and J gave up 0 bases, with 14 bases separating them. CDR3 amino acids: CASSPCNALAKNIQYF. The CDR3 nucleotides are TGTGCCAGCAGCCCCTGTAACGCACTAGCCAAAAACATTCAGTACTTC.

The chain uses TRBV9 and TRBJ2-2, with 11 bases matching TRBD2. The ends lost 0 bases at V and 5 bases at J; junction bases unmatched: 0. The germline V gene has CDR1 SGDLS and CDR2 YYNGEE. The CDR3 extends over 15 amino acids. DNA for the CDR3: TGTGCCAGCAGCGTAGGGACTAGCGGGACCGGGGAGCTGTTTTTT. It is translated as CASSVGTSGTGELFF. Supplemented by reference TRBV9 and TRBJ2-2, the full variable domain reads DSGVTQTPKHLITATGQRVTLRCSPRSGDLSVYWYQQSLDQGLQFLIQYYNGEERAKGNILERFSAQQFPDLHSELNLSSLELGDSALYFCASSVGTSGTGELFFGEGSRLTVL.

V usage is TRBV19 and J usage is TRBJ1-5; D uncertain. CDR1 is LNHDA, CDR2 SQIVND, per germline (reference sequence). The CDR3 has 15 amino acids. V was shortened by 6 bases and J by 0 bases, with 12 bases between the two germline ends. CDR3 in amino acids: CASRQEVYSNQPQHF. DNA of the CDR3: TGTGCCAGTAGGCAGGAAGTATATAGCAATCAGCCCCAGCATTTT.

This clone was detected a few times. The chain combines TRBV5-1 with TRBJ2-7, with 13 bases aligning to TRBD2. This CDR3 has 16 amino acids. Germline V lookup: CDR1 SGHRS, CDR2 YFSETQ. Trimming took 0 bases from V and 3 from J; bases not matched to a gene: 3. CDR3 residues: CASSLAGTSGVYEQYF. The CDR3 nucleotides are TGCGCCAGCAGCTTGGCCGGGACTAGCGGGGTCTACGAGCAGTACTTC.

The CDR3 DNA follows: TGTGCCAGCAGCTTAGATTACGGCTATGGCTACACCTTC. It is translated as CASSLDYGYGYTF. The chain recombines TRBV11-3 with TRBJ1-2, with D uncertain. Germline assignment: CDR1 SGHNT and CDR2 YENEEA. The CDR3 length is 13 residues. Trimming took 0 bases from V and 4 from J, leaving 6 bases between them.

The chain couples TRBV11-2 to TRBJ2-3, with TRBD2 matching 9 bases. The CDR3 extends over 15 amino acids. Germline lookup yields CDR1 SGHAT and CDR2 FQNNGV. With V trimmed by 5 bases and J by 4 bases, 7 bases remained unmatched. The CDR3 coding sequence is TGTGCCAGCAGCACTCTCGCGGGGGGGCCAGATACGCAGTATTTT. Amino acid sequence: CASSTLAGGPDTQYF.

V usage is TRBV5-4 and J usage is TRBJ2-7; 9 nucleotides align to TRBD2. CDR3 length: 15 amino acids. Germline values: CDR1 SGHNT, CDR2 YYREEE (reference sequence). Trimming took 4 bases from V and 4 from J; bases not matched to a gene: 9. The CDR3 DNA is TGTGCCAGCAGCCGTTCTAGCGGGAAGGGATACGAGCAGTACTTC. Encoded protein: CASSRSSGKGYEQYF.

This clone was seen a few times. The CDR3 loop reads CASHSSGHTDTQYF. In DNA, the CDR3 is TGTGCCAGCCATTCCAGCGGGCACACAGATACGCAGTATTTT. The chain is built from TRBV6-6 and TRBJ2-3, with TRBD2 as a possible D gene (6 bases). The CDR3 is 14 residues long. Germline V gene data show CDR1 as MNHNY and CDR2 as SVGAGI (reference sequence). The ends were cut back, 8 bases at V and 2 bases at J, with 14 bases in the middle.